The present T cell receptor beta chain was sequenced within a study of T cell responses to AZD1222 COVID-19 vaccine. Study-level points and caveats: Donors were mostly white British, more females; clonal diversity possibly underestimated. At study baseline, merely several AZD1222 recipients were seropositive.

As for this clone: The antigen remains undetermined.

Profiled with immunoSEQ multiplex PCR; TCRdb holds only in-frame clones, not every one. Among 15,000 to 20,000 clones listed, around 92% were seen once. V lost 7 bases, J lost 2 bases, and 6 bases stayed unmatched. The CDR3 covers 14 residues. Germline CDR1 is SGHTA and CDR2 is FQGNSA. This clonotype was sampled from an adult who received the AZD1222 COVID-19 vaccine. The input for sequencing was peripheral blood, taken 28 days after the second AZD1222 dose. The chain carries TRBV7-2 and TRBJ2-3; 7 bases fit TRBD1. CDR3 protein: CASTPDRATDTQYF. As DNA, the CDR3 is TGTGCCAGCACCCCCGACAGGGCCACAGATACGCAGTATTTT.